This T cell receptor (beta chain) was captured in a study of blood T cell repertoires in COVID-19. The wider study: Sample material is recorded as cDNA or gDNA derived from T cells, B-cell-depleted T cells, or PBMCs.

Germline trimming cut 4 bases from V and 5 bases from J; bases unmatched to any gene: 5. There are 16 residues in the CDR3. CDR1 and CDR2 (germline): KGHSH, LQKENI. Measured with immunoSEQ multiplex PCR; TCRdb has only the in-frame clones, and not every one. In the table there are 150,000 to 200,000 clones, about 86% of which are singletons. Sequenced material: peripheral blood. The TCR sequence derives from a man in his forties or fifties with active or convalescent COVID-19. The chain links TRBV18 to TRBJ2-2; 12 bases line up with TRBD2. Here the CDR3 reads CASSRTSGAHTGELFF. Here the CDR3 DNA reads TGTGCCAGCTCACGGACTAGCGGGGCCCATACCGGGGAGCTGTTTTTT.